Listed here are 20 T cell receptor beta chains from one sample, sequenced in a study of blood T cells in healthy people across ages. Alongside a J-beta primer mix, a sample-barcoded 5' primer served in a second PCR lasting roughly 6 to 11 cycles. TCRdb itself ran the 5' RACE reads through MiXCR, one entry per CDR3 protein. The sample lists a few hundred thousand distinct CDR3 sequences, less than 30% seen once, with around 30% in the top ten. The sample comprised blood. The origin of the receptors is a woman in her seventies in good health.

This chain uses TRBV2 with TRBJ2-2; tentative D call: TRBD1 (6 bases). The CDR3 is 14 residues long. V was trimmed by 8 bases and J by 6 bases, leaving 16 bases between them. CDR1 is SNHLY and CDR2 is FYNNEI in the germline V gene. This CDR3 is CASREQGLAGELFF. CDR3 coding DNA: TGTGCCAGCCGGGAACAGGGATTGGCCGGGGAGCTGTTTTTT.

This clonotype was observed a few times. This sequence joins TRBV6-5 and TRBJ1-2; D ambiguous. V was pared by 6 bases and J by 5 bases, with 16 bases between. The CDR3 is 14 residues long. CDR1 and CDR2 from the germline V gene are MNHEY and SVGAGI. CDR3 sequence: CASRSGDWGYGYTF. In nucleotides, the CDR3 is TGTGCCAGCAGATCCGGGGATTGGGGTTATGGCTACACCTTC.

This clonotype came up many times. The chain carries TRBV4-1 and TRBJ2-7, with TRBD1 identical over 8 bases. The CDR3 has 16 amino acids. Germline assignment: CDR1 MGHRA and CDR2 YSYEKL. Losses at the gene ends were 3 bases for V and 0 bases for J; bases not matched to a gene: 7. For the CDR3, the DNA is TGCGCCAGCAGCCAGGGGGGACAGGCATTCTCCTACGAGCAGTACTTC. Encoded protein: CASSQGGQAFSYEQYF.

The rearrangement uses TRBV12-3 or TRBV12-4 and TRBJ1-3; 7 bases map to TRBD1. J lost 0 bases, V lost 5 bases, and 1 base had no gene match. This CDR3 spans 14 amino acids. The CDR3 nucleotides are TGTGCCAGCAGTACAGGGGACTCTGGAAACACCATATATTTT. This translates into CASSTGDSGNTIYF.

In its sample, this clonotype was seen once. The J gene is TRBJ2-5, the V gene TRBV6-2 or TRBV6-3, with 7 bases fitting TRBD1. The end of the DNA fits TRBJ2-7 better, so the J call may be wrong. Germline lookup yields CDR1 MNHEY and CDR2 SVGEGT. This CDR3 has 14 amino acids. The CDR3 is CASTHNSDRNEQYF. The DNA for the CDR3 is TGTGCCAGCACTCACAACTCGGACAGGAACGAGCAGTACTTC.

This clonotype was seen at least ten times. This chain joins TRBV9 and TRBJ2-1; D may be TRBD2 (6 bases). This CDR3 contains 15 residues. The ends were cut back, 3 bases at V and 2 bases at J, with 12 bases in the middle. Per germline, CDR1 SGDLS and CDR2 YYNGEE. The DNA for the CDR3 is TGTGCCAGCAGCGGATCCGGGACTGCCTACAATGAGCAGTTCTTC. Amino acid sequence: CASSGSGTAYNEQFF.

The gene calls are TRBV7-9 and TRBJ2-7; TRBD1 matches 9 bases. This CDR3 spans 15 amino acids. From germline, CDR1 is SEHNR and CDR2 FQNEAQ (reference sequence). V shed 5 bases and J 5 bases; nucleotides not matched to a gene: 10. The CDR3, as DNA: TGTGCCAGCAGCATAACAGGGGGCGCTACGGACGAGCAGTACTTC. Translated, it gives CASSITGGATDEQYF.

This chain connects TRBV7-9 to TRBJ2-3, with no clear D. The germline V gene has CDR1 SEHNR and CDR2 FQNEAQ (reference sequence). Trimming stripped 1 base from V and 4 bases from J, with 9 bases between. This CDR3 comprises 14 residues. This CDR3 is CASSLVSPADTQYF. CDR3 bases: TGTGCCAGCAGCTTAGTTTCCCCCGCAGATACGCAGTATTTT.

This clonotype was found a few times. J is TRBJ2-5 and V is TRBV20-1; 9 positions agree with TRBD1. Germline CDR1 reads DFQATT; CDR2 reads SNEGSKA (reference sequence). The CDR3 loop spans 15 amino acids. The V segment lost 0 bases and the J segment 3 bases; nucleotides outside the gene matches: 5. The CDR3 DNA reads TGCAGTGCTAGAGATGGGGGGGACAGGGAAGAGACCCAGTACTTC. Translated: CSARDGGDREETQYF.

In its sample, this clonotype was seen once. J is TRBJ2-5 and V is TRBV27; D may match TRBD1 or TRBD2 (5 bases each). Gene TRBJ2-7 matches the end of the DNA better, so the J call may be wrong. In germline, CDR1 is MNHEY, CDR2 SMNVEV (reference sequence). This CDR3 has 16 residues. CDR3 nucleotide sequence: TGTGCCAGCAGCCGTAGCCCGAGGGGACCTACCTACGAGCAGTACTTC. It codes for CASSRSPRGPTYEQYF.

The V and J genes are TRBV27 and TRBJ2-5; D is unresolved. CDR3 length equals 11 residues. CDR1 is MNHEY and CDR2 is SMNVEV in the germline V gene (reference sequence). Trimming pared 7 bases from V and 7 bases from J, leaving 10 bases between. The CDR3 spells CASNPPWTQYF. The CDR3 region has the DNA TGTGCCAGCAACCCCCCCTGGACCCAGTACTTC.

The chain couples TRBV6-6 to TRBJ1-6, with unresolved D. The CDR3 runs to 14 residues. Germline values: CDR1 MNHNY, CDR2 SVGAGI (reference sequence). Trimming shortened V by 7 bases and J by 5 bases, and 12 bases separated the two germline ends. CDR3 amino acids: CASTPLGNNSPLHF. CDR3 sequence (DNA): TGTGCCAGCACTCCTCTTGGGAATAATTCACCCCTCCACTTT.

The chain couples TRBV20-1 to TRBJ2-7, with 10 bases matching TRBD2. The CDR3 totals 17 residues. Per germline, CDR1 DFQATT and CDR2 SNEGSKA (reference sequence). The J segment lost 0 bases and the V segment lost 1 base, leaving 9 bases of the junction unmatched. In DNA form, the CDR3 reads TGCAGTGCTAGAGGGAGCGGGAGGGTTTCTTCCTCCTACGAGCAGTACTTC. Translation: CSARGSGRVSSSYEQYF.

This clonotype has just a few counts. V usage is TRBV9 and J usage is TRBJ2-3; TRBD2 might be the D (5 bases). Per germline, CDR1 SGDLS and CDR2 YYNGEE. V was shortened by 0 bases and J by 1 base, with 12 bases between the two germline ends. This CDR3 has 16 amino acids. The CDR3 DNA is TGTGCCAGCAGCGTAGATGACCTAGCCGGCACAGATACGCAGTATTTT. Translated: CASSVDDLAGTDTQYF.

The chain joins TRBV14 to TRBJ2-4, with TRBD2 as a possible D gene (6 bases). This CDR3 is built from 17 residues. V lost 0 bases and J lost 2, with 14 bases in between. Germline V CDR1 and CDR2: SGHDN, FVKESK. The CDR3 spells CASSQEEGLGSKNIQYF. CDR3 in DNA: TGTGCCAGCAGCCAAGAGGAGGGTTTGGGATCCAAAAACATTCAGTACTTC.

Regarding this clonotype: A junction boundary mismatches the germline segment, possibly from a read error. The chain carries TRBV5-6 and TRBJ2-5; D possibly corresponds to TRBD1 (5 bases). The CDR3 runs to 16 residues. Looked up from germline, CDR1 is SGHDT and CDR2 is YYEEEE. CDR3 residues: CAISLTVVGSEETQYF. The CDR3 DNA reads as TGTGCCATCAGCTTGACAGTGGTTGGGTCGGAAGAGACCCAGTACTTC.

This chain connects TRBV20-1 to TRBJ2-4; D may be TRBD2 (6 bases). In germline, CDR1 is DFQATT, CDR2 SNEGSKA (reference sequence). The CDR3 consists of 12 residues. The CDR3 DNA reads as TGCAGCAGACTAGGTATCAAAAACATTCAGTACTTC. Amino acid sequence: CSRLGIKNIQYF.

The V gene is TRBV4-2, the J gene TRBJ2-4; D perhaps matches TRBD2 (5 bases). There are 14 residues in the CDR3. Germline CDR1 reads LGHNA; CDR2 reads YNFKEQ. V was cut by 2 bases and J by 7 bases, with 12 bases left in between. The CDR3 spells CASSQRGGLNIQYF. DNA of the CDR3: TGTGCCAGCAGCCAAAGAGGAGGTTTGAACATTCAGTACTTC.

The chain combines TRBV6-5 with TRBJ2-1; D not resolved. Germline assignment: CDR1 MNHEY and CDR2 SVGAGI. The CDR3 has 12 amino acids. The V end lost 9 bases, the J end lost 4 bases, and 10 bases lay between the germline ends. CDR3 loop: CARRLGYNEQFF. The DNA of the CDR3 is TGTGCCAGGAGATTAGGGTACAATGAGCAGTTCTTC.

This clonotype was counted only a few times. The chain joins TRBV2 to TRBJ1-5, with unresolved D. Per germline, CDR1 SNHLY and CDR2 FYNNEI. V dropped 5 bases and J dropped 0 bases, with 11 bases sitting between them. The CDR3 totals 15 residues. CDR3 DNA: TGTGCCAGCAGTCCCCGCGCAGGTAGCAATCAGCCCCAGCATTTT. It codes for CASSPRAGSNQPQHF.